This T cell receptor (beta chain) appears in the sequencing data of a study of CD4 T cells in relation to SARS-CoV-2 and coronaviruses. Study-level information: TCR beta CDR3s were sequenced after 10-day antigen culture of PBMCs. Negative control cultures got HIV-1 Nef peptides or no peptide.

This clone was seen only once. Its antigen is not identified. TCRdb's copy holds only in-frame clones and misses some; the assay was immunoSEQ multiplex PCR. The profile shows roughly 16,000 clones, about four fifths of them singletons. Germline V gene lookup returns CDR1 LNHDA and CDR2 SQIVND (reference sequence). The CDR3 spans 14 residues. V lost 5 bases and J lost 6, with 14 bases in between. Before the COVID-19 pandemic, during about 2011-2019, CD4+ T cells were taken from unexposed donors. Isolation of CD4+ T cells took place after 10 days in culture. Cultures received half-medium IL-2 refreshes on days 3 and 7.

The sequenced sample was CD4+ T cells from PBMCs, cultured in vitro. The chain carries TRBV19 and TRBJ1-5; D not certain. This receptor was identified in a human donor in good health. CDR3 loop: CASSLNIFPQPQHF. The CDR3 DNA reads TGTGCCAGTAGTTTAAATATTTTTCCTCAGCCCCAGCATTTT. Filled out from reference TRBV19 and TRBJ1-5, the complete variable domain reads DGGITQSPKYLFRKEGQNVTLSCEQNLNHDAMYWYRQDPGQGLRLIYYSQIVNDFQKGDIAEGYSVSREKKESFPLTVTSAQKNPTAFYLCASSLNIFPQPQHFGDGTRLSIL.